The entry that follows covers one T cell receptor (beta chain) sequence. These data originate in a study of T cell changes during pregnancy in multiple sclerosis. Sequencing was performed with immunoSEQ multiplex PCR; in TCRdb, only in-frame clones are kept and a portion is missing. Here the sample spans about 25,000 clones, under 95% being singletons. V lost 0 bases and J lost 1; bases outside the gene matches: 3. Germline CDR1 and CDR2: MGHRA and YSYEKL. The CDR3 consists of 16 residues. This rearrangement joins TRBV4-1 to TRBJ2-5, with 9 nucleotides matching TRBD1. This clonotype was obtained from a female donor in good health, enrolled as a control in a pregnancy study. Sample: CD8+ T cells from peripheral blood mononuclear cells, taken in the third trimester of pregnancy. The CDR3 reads CASSQEGQGPQETQYF. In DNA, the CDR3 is TGCGCCAGCAGCCAAGAGGGACAGGGCCCCCAAGAGACCCAGTACTTC.